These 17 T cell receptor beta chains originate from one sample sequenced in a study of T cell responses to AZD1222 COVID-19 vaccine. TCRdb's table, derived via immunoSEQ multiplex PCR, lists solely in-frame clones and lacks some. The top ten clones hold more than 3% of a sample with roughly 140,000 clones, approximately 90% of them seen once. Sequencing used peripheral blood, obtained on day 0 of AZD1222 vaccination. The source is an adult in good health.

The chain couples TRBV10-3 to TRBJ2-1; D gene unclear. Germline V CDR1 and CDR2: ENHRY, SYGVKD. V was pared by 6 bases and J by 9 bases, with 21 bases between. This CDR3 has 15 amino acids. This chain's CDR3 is CAIRERPPPRSEQFF. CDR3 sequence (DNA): TGTGCCATCAGGGAAAGACCTCCACCCCGCAGTGAGCAGTTCTTC.

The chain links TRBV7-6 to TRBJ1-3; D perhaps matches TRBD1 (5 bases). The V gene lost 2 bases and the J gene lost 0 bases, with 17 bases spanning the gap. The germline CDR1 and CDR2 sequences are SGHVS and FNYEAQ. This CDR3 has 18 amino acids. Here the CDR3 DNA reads TGTGCCAGCAGCTTAATGCAGGGTGAAGCTTACTCTGGAAACACCATATATTTT. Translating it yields CASSLMQGEAYSGNTIYF.

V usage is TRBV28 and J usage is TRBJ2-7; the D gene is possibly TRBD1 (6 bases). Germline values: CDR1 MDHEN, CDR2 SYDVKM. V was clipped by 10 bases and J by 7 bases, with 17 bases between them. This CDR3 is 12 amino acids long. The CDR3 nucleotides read TGTGCCAACCCGACCAGGGGCGATGAGCAGTACTTC. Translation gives CANPTRGDEQYF.

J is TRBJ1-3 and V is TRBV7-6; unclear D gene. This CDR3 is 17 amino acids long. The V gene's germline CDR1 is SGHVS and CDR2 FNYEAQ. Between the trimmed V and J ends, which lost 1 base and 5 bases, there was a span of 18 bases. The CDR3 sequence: CASSLGPGRSVRNTIYF. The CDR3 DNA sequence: TGTGCCAGCAGCTTAGGTCCCGGTCGTTCGGTCCGAAACACCATATATTTT. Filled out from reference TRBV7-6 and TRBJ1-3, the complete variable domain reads GAGVSQSPRYKVTKRGQDVALRCDPISGHVSLYWYRQALGQGPEFLTYFNYEAQQDKSGLPNDRFSAERPEGSISTLTIQRTEQRDSAMYRCASSLGPGRSVRNTIYFGEGSWLTVV.

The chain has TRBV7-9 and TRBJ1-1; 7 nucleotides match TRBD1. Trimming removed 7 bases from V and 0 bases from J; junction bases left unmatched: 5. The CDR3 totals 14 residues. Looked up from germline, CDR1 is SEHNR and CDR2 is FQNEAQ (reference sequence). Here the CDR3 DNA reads TGTGCCAGCACTCAGGGGGGCCTGAACACTGAAGCTTTCTTT. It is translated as CASTQGGLNTEAFF.

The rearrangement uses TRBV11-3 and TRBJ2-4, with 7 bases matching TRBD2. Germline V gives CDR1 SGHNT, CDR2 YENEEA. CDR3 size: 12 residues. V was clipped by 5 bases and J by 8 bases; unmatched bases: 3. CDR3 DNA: TGTGCCAGCAGCGGCCGGGGGGACATTCAGTACTTC. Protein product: CASSGRGDIQYF.

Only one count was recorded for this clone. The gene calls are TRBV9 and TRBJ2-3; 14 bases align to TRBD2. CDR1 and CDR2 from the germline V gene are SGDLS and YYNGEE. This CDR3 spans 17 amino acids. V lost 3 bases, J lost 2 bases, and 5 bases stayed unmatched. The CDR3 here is CASSGGLAGANTDTQYF. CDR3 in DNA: TGTGCCAGCAGCGGGGGACTAGCGGGAGCTAACACAGATACGCAGTATTTT.

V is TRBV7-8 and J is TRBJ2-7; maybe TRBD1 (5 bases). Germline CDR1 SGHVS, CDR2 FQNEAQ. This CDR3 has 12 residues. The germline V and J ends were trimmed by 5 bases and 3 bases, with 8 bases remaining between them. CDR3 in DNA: TGTGCCAGCAGCCCGACAGACTACGAGCAGTACTTC. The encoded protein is CASSPTDYEQYF.

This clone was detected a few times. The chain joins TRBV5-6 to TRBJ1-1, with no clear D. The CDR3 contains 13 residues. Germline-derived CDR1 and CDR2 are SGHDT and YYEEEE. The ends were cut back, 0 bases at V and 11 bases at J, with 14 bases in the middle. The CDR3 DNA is TGTGCCAGCAGCTTGGAACTCGACTTGATGGCTTTCTTT. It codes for CASSLELDLMAFF.

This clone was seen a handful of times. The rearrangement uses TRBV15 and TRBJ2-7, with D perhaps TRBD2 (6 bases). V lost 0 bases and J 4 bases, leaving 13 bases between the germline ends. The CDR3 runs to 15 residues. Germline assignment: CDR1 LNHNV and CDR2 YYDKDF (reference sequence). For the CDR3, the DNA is TGTGCCACCAGCAGAGATCGGGGGACGGTATACGAGCAGTACTTC. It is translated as CATSRDRGTVYEQYF.

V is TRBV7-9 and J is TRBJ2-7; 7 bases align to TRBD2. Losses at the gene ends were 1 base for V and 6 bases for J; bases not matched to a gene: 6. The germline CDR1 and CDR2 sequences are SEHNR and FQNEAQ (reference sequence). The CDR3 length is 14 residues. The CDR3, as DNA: TGTGCCAGCAGCTTAGGCTGGGACTACTCCGAGCAGTACTTC. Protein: CASSLGWDYSEQYF.

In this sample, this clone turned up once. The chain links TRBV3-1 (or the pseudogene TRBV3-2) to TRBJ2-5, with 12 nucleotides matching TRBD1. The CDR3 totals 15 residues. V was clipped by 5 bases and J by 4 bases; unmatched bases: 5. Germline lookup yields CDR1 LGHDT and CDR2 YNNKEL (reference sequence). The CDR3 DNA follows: TGTGCCAGCAGCTCCCGGGACAGGGGGCCAGAGACCCAGTACTTC. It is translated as CASSSRDRGPETQYF.

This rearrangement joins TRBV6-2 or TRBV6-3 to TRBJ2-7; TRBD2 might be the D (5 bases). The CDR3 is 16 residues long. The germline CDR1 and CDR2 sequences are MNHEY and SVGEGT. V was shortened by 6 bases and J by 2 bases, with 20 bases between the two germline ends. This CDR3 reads CASSSLFQRSTYEQYF. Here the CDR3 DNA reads TGTGCCAGCAGCTCCCTCTTCCAGCGGTCAACCTACGAGCAGTACTTC.

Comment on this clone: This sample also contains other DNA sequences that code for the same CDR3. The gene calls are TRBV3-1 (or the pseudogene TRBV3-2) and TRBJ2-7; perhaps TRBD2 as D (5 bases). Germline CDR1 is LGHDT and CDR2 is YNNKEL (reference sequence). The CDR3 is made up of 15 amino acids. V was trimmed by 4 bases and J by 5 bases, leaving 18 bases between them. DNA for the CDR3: TGTGCCAGCAGCCCGGGTTCGGTGGGAGTGGACGAGCAGTACTTC. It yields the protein CASSPGSVGVDEQYF.

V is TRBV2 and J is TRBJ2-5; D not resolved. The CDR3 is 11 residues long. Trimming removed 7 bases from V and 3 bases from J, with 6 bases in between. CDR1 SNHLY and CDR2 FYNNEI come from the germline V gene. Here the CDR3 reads CASIGEETQYF. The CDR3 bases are TGTGCCAGCATAGGAGAAGAGACCCAGTACTTC.

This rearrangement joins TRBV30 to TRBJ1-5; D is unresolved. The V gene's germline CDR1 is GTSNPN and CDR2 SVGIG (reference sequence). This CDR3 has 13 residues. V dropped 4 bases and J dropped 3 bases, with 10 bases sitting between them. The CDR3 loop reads CAWKGPLNQPQHF. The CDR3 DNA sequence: TGTGCCTGGAAAGGGCCTCTCAATCAGCCCCAGCATTTT.

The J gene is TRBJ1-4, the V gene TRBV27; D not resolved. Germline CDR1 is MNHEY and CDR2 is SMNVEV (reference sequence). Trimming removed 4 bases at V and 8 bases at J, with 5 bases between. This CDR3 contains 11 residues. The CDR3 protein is CASSSREKLFF. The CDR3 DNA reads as TGTGCCAGCAGTTCAAGGGAAAAACTGTTTTTT.